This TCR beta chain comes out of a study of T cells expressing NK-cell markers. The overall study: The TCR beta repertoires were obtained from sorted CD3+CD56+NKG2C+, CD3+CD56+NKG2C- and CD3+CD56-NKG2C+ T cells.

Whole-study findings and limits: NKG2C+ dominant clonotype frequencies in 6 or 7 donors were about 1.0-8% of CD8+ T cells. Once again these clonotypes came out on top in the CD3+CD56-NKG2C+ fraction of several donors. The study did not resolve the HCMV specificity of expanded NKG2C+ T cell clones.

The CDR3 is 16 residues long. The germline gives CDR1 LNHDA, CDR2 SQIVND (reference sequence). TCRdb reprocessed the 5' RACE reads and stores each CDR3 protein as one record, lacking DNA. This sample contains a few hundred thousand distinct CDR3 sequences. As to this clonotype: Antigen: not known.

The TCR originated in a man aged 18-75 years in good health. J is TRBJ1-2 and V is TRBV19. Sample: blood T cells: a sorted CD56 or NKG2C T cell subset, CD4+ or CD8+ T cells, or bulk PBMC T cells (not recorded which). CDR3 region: CASSMGQRLANYGYTF.